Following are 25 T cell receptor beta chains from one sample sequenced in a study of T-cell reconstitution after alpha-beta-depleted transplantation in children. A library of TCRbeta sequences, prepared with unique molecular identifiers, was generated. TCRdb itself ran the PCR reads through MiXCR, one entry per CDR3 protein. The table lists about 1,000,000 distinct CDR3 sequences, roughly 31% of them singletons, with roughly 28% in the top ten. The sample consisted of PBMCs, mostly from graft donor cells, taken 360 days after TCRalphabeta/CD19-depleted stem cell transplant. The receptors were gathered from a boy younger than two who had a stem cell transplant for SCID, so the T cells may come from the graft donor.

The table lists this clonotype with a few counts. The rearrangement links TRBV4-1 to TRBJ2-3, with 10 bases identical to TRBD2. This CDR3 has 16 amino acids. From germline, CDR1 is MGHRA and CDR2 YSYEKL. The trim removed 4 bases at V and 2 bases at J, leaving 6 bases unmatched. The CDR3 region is CASSLLAGEITDTQYF. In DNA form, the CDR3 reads TGCGCCAGCAGCCTCCTAGCGGGGGAGATCACAGATACGCAGTATTTT.

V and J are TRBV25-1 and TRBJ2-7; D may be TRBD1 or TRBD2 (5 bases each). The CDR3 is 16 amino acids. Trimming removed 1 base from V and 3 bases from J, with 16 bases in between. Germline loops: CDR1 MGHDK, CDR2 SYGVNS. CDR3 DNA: TGTGCCAGCAGTGAATTCGGGGCAGGCCAGGTCTACGAGCAGTACTTC. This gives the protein CASSEFGAGQVYEQYF.

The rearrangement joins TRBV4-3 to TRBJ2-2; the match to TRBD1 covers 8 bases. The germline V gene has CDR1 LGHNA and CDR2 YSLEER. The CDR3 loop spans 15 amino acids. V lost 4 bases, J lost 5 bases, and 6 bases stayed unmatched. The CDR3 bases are TGCGCCAGCAGCCGCGGACAGGGTTCGACCGGGGAGCTGTTTTTT. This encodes CASSRGQGSTGELFF.

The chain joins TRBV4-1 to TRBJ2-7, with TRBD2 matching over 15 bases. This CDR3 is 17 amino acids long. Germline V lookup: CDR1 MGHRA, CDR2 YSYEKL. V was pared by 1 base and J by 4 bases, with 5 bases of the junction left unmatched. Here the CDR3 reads CASSQVPGLAGGYEQYF. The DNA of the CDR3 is TGCGCCAGCAGCCAAGTCCCCGGACTAGCGGGGGGGTACGAGCAGTACTTC.

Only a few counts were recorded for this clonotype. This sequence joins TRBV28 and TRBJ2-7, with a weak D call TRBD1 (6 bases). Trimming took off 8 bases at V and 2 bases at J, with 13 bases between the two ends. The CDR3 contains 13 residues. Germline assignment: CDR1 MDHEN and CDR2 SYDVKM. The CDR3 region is CASRQAVPYEQYF. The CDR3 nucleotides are TGTGCCAGCCGACAGGCAGTACCCTACGAGCAGTACTTC.

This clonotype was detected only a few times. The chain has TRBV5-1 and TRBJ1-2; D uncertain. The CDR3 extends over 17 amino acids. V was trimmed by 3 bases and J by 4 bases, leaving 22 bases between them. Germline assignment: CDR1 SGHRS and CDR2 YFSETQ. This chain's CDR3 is CASSWEPRRKVGYGYTF. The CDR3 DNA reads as TGCGCCAGCAGCTGGGAGCCCCGACGGAAGGTCGGCTATGGCTACACCTTC. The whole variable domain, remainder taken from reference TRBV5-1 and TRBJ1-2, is KAGVTQTPRYLIKTRGQQVTLSCSPISGHRSVSWYQQTPGQGLQFLFEYFSETQRNKGNFPGRFSGRQFSNSRSEMNVSTLELGDSALYLCASSWEPRRKVGYGYTFGSGTRLTVV.

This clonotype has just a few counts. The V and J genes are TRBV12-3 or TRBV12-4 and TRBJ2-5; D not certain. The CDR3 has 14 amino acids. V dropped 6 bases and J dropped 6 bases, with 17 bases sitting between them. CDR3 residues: CASSSRAQKKTQYF. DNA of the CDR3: TGTGCCAGCAGCTCCCGGGCCCAAAAAAAGACCCAGTACTTC.

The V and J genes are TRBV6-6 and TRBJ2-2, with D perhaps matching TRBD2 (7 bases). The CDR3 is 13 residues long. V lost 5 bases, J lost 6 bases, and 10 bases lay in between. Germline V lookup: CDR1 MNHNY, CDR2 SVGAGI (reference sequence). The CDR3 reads CASSRGGAGELFF. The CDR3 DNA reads TGTGCCAGCAGTCGAGGGGGGGCCGGGGAGCTGTTTTTT.

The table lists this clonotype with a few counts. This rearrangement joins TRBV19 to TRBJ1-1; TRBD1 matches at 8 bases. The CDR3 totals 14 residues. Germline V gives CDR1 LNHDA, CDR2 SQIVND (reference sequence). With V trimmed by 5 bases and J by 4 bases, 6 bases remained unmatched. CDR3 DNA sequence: TGTGCCAGTAGTCTACTACAGGGGGTCACTGAAGCTTTCTTT. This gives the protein CASSLLQGVTEAFF.

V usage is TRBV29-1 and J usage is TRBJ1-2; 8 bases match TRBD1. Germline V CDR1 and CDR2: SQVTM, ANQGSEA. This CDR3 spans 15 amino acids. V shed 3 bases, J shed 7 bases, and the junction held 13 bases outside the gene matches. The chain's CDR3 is CSVDVQGALPSGYTF. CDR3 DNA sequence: TGCAGCGTTGATGTGCAGGGGGCGCTCCCAAGTGGCTACACCTTC.

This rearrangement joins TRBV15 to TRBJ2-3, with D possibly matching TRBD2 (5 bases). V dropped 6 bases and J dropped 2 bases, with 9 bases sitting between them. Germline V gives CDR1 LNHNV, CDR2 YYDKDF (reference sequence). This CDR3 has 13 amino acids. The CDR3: CATRAGLTDTQYF. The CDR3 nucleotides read TGTGCCACCAGGGCGGGCCTCACAGATACGCAGTATTTT.

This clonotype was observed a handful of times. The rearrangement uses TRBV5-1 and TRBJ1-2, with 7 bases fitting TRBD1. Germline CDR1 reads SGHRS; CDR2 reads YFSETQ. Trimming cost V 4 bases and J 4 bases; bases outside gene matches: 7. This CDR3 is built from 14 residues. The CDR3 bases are TGCGCCAGCAGCAAAAGCCGGGACAGCTATGGCTACACCTTC. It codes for CASSKSRDSYGYTF.

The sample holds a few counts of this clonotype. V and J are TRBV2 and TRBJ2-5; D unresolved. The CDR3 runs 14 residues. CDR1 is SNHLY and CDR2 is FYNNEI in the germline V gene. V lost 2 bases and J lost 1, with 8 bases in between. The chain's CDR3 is CASSELSGQETQYF. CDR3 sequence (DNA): TGTGCCAGCAGTGAACTTTCGGGCCAAGAGACCCAGTACTTC.

CDR3 DNA sequence: TGCAGTGCTAGAGCGACAGGGTTCTACGAGCAGTACTTC. Residues: CSARATGFYEQYF. This chain connects TRBV20-1 to TRBJ2-7; TRBD1 agrees at 7 bases. The germline CDR1 and CDR2 sequences are DFQATT and SNEGSKA (reference sequence). This CDR3 is 13 amino acids long. The trim removed 1 base at V and 3 bases at J, leaving 3 bases unmatched.

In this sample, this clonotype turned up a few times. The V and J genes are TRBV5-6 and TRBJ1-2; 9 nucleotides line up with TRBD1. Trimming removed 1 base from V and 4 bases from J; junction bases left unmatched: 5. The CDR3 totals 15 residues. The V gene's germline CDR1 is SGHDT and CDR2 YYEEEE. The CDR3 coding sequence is TGTGCCAGCAGCTTGTTCCCGGACAGGGGCTATGGCTACACCTTC. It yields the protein CASSLFPDRGYGYTF.

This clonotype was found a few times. The CDR3 here is CASSIEEGHEQFF. The CDR3, as DNA: TGTGCCAGTAGTATTGAGGAGGGCCATGAGCAGTTCTTC. The chain has TRBV19 and TRBJ2-1; tentative D call: TRBD2 (6 bases). CDR1 LNHDA and CDR2 SQIVND come from the germline V gene (reference sequence). The V end lost 3 bases, the J end lost 8 bases, and 11 bases lay between the germline ends. This CDR3 region has 13 residues.

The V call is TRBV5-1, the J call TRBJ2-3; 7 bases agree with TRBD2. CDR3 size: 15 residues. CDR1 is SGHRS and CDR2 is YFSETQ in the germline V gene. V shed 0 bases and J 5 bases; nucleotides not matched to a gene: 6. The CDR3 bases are TGCGCCAGCAGCTTGGATGGCGGGGGTGTAGATACGCAGTATTTT. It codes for CASSLDGGGVDTQYF.

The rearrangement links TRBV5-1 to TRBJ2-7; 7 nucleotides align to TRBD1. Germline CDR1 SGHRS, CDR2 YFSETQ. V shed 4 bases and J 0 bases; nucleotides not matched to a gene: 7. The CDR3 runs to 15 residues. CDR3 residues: CASSQDRHRSYEQYF. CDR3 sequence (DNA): TGCGCCAGCAGCCAGGACAGGCATCGCTCCTACGAGCAGTACTTC. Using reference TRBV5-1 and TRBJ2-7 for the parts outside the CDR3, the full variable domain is KAGVTQTPRYLIKTRGQQVTLSCSPISGHRSVSWYQQTPGQGLQFLFEYFSETQRNKGNFPGRFSGRQFSNSRSEMNVSTLELGDSALYLCASSQDRHRSYEQYFGPGTRLTVT.

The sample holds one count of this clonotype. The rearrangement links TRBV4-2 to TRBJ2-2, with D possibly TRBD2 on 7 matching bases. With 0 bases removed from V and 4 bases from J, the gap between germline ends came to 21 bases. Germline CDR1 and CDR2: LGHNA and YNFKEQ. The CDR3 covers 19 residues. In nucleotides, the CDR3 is TGTGCCAGCAGCCAAGATCTTGGGGGGGGGGCTTCGGGCACCGGGGAGCTGTTTTTT. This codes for CASSQDLGGGASGTGELFF.

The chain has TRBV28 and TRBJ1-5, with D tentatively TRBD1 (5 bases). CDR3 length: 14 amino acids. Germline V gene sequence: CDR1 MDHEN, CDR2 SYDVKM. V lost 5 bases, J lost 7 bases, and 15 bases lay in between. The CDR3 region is CASSPRDGLQPQHF. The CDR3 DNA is TGTGCCAGCAGTCCACGGGACGGGCTACAGCCCCAGCATTTT.

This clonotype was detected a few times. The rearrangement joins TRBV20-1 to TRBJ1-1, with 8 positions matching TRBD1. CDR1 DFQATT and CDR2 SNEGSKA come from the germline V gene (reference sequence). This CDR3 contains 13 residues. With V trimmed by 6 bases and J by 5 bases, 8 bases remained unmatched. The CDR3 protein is CSAQGAGWTEAFF. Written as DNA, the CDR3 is TGCAGTGCCCAGGGGGCGGGGTGGACTGAAGCTTTCTTT.

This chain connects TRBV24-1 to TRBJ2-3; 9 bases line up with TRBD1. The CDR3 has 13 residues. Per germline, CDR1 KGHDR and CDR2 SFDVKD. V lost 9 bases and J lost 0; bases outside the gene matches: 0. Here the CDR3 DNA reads TGTGCCACCGGGACAGGGAGCACAGATACGCAGTATTTT. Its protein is CATGTGSTDTQYF.

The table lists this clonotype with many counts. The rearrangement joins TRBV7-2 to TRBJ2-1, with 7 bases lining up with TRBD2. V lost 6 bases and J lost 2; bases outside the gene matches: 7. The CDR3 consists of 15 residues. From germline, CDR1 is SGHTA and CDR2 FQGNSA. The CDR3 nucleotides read TGTGCCAGCAGTCGAGATAGCGGGCCCTACAATGAGCAGTTCTTC. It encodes CASSRDSGPYNEQFF.

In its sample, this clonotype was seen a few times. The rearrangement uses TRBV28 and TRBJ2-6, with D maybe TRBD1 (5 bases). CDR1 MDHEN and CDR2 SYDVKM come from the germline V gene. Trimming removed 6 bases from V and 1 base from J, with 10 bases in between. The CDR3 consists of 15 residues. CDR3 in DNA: TGTGCCAGCAGACAAGCAGGGTCTGGGGCCAACGTCCTGACTTTC. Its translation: CASRQAGSGANVLTF.

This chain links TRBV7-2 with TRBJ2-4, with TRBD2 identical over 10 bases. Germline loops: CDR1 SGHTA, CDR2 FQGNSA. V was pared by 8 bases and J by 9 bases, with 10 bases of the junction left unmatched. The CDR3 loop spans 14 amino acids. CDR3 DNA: TGTGCCAGCCGAGAGCGGGGGGGCCGGGGCATTCAGTACTTC. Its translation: CASRERGGRGIQYF. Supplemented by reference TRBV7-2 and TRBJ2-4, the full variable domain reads GAGVSQSPSNKVTEKGKDVELRCDPISGHTALYWYRQSLGQGLEFLIYFQGNSAPDKSGLPSDRFSAERTGGSVSTLTIQRTQQEDSAVYLCASRERGGRGIQYFGAGTRLSVL.